The 4 T cell receptor beta chains below come from one sample, sequenced in a study of regulatory T cells in long-lasting Graves disease. For TCR beta, libraries came from iRepertoire HTBI primers and Arm-PCR of CDR3 regions. Each CDR3 protein gets one entry after TCRdb re-called the multiplex PCR reads with MiXCR. This sample has roughly 260,000 distinct CDR3 sequences, with 15% to 20% found just once. Time point reported: newly diagnosed GD, antithyroid drugs for less than 3 months. RNA from PBMCs was the source of the TCR library. These records were also assigned to another study, of T cells in Graves' hyperthyroidism and ophthalmopathy.

Sample: peripheral blood mononuclear cells (PBMCs), taken at new diagnosis, from a patient treated with antithyroid drugs. Receptors originate from a woman aged 25 to 39 with Graves disease.

There are many counts of this clonotype. The chain joins TRBV18 to TRBJ2-1; TRBD2 aligns across 7 bases. This CDR3 is 15 amino acids long. Germline V gives CDR1 KGHSH, CDR2 LQKENI. V shed 1 base and J 6 bases; nucleotides not matched to a gene: 6. CDR3 region: CASSPLPGTTNEQFF. The CDR3 coding sequence is TGTGCCAGCTCACCACTTCCAGGGACTACCAATGAGCAGTTCTTC.

This clonotype was seen repeatedly, ten times or more. The gene calls are TRBV5-1 and TRBJ1-5, with D unclear. This CDR3 is built from 16 residues. CDR1 is SGHRS, CDR2 YFSETQ, per germline. Trimming left V 4 bases short and J 2 bases short, with 16 bases between. CDR3 nucleotide sequence: TGCGCCAGCAGCCTGGATCCCTCCGGGGGCAATCAGCCCCAGCATTTT. It is translated as CASSLDPSGGNQPQHF.

This clonotype has a handful of counts. V is TRBV19 and J is TRBJ1-6; D gene ambiguous. Germline V CDR1 and CDR2: LNHDA, SQIVND (reference sequence). Trimming removed 3 bases from V and 3 bases from J, with 21 bases in between. This CDR3 region has 19 residues. CDR3 loop: CASSMWVSGTSVYNSPLHF. CDR3 DNA: TGTGCCAGTAGTATGTGGGTTTCGGGCACCTCGGTCTATAATTCACCCCTCCACTTT.

This clonotype was counted at least ten times. The chain has TRBV6-1 and TRBJ1-1, with a possible D match to TRBD1 (5 bases). The germline V gene has CDR1 MNHNS and CDR2 SASEGT. The ends were cut back, 7 bases at V and 2 bases at J, with 11 bases in the middle. This CDR3 is built from 13 residues. CDR3 loop: CASNRGYNTEAFF. CDR3 bases: TGTGCCAGCAATAGGGGATATAACACTGAAGCTTTCTTT.